Listed below are T cell receptor beta chains from one sample, sequenced in a study of cytomegalovirus exposure and HLA in healthy donors. TCRdb's copy holds only in-frame clones and misses some; the assay was immunoSEQ multiplex PCR. This sample has approximately 180,000 clones; roughly 74% occur once, and the top ten carry approximately 2%. Input material: PBMCs. These receptors originate from a woman between 25 and 40 years old in good health and CMV-seronegative. The CDR3 runs from the conserved cysteine through the conserved F or W. Size tells how often a clone was seen (once, few, many) or the class of an expanded clone, and some rows leave it out.

TRBJ1-2 | . | TRBV2 | CASSARQVANYGYTF
TRBJ1-2 | few | TRBV6-5 | CASSYLGTGGGYTF
TRBJ1-4 | . | TRBV7-9 | CASSLAGHPNEKLFF
TRBJ1-1 | . | TRBV10-1 | CASSERAGMNTEAFF
TRBJ2-1 | . | TRBV5-1 | CASSMTSGSPNEQFF
TRBJ1-5 | . | TRBV19 | CASSRQGHSNQPQHF
TRBJ2-7 | . | TRBV2 | CASNRGPYEQYF
TRBJ2-7 | . | TRBV29-1 | CSVEDQRYEQYF
TRBJ2-1 | . | TRBV5-6 | CASSPYDRGVYNEQFF
TRBJ1-2 | . | TRBV5-1 | CASSSLTGGYGYTF
TRBJ2-7 | . | TRBV25-1 | CASRGMLGQGIYEQYF
TRBJ1-1 | . | TRBV7-2 | CASSTTGYTEAFF
TRBJ2-3 | . | TRBV5-1 | CASSDGLAGTDTQYF
TRBJ2-7 | once | TRBV18 | CASSQGQGTRLAGAYEQYF
TRBJ1-5 | . | TRBV19 | CASTPYSNQPQHF
TRBJ2-7 | . | TRBV5-4 | CASSPYRNRYEQYF
TRBJ1-4 | . | TRBV7-9 | CASSSTETTNEKLFF
TRBJ1-4 | . | TRBV27 | CASSTGRGVRTNEKLFF
TRBJ2-3 | . | TRBV5-6 | CASSFVTSGTSTDTQYF
TRBJ1-5 | . | TRBV19 | CASSTDRGNNQPQHF
TRBJ2-1 | . | TRBV7-3 | CASSYGTGAYNEQFF
TRBJ1-6 | . | TRBV27 | CASTALRDSSPLHF
TRBJ2-5 | . | TRBV7-9 | CASSLVLRGDETQYF
TRBJ1-6 | . | TRBV7-9 | CASSFQRSSYNSPLHF
TRBJ1-4 | once | TRBV10-3 | CAISESNRANEKLFF
TRBJ2-1 | . | TRBV7-9 | CASSLVRSGTYNEQFF
TRBJ1-5 | few | TRBV7-9 | CASSSTNSNQPQHF
TRBJ1-3 | . | TRBV30 | CAWGGQFLGSGNTIYF
TRBJ1-1 | . | TRBV18 | CASQRGQGAGDAEAFF
TRBJ1-3 | . | TRBV10-3 | CAISGGWWADHPRSGNTIYF
TRBJ1-5 | . | TRBV11-2 | CASSSNNQPQHF
TRBJ2-7 | few | TRBV7-9 | CASTRAGVGEQYF
TRBJ2-4 | once | TRBV19 | CASSRGQLAKNIQYF
. | . | TRBV27 | CASSYSGGGYYEQYF
TRBJ2-1 | . | TRBV6-5 | CASSPRLEVEQFF
TRBJ2-5 | once | TRBV9 | CASSVGSYRGSGETQYF
TRBJ1-1 | . | TRBV4-2 | CASSLGGGTEAFF
TRBJ2-1 | . | TRBV7-2 | CASTLPPSESSYNEQFF
TRBJ2-7 | . | TRBV5-6 | CASSLIWDSPYEQYF
TRBJ2-7 | . | TRBV10-1 | CASSEDRGRFYEQYF
TRBJ2-1 | . | TRBV9 | CASSVVAGGWNEQFF
TRBJ2-5 | . | TRBV2 | CASKLAGSQETQYF
TRBJ1-2 | . | TRBV11-2 | CASEGDHYGYTF
TRBJ2-7 | . | TRBV30 | CAWSVQVGVLGQGLYSFYEQYF
TRBJ1-5 | . | TRBV2 | CASNTIPLPTGTYSNQPQHF
TRBJ2-1 | . | TRBV4-3 | CASSQALVGGPEQFF
TRBJ1-1 | . | TRBV2 | CASSARGAGGTEAFF
. | . | TRBV2 | CASSEGWDISSYEQYF
TRBJ2-5 | . | TRBV19 | CASTLTGTGKETQYF
TRBJ2-1 | . | TRBV5-1 | CASSSIINNEQFF
TRBJ1-1 | . | TRBV2 | CANQQGLNTEAFF